These 5 T cell receptor beta chains were all obtained from the same sample, sequenced in a study of beta chain features in type 1 diabetes. Expressed TCRB transcripts were sequenced after all isolated RNA was converted to cDNA. This table comes from immunoSEQ multiplex PCR, and its TCRdb copy is limited to in-frame clones, with some not included. The sample has roughly 350,000 clones; 9.5% to 11% are singletons. Source material: naive CD4+ T cells from blood. The source of these receptors is a woman aged 25 to 39 in good health.

The gene calls are TRBV9 and TRBJ2-2, with TRBD2 matching 11 bases. Per the germline V gene, CDR1 is SGDLS and CDR2 is YYNGEE. V dropped 4 bases and J dropped 0; count of bases not matched to a gene: 2. The CDR3 covers 16 residues. CDR3 in amino acids: CASSSGLAANTGELFF. CDR3 DNA: TGTGCCAGCAGCTCGGGACTAGCGGCGAACACCGGGGAGCTGTTTTTT.

V usage is TRBV4-2 and J usage is TRBJ2-7; TRBD2 agrees at 7 bases. The CDR3 spans 16 residues. V was pared by 2 bases and J by 2 bases, with 9 bases of the junction left unmatched. From germline, CDR1 is LGHNA and CDR2 YNFKEQ. CDR3 DNA: TGTGCCAGCAGCCAAATTGGGGGAGGGCGGGCCTACGAGCAGTACTTC. It yields the protein CASSQIGGGRAYEQYF.

This clone has more than one count but fewer than ten. CDR3 DNA: TGTGCCATCAGCAGACTAGCGGGATCCTACGAGCAGTACTTC. Its protein is CAISRLAGSYEQYF. The chain uses TRBV10-3 and TRBJ2-7; TRBD2 matches at 11 bases. This CDR3 spans 14 amino acids. Looked up from germline, CDR1 is ENHRY and CDR2 is SYGVKD. Unmatched junction bases numbered 2, after V lost 6 bases and J lost 1 base.

This rearrangement joins TRBV9 to TRBJ1-2; no clear D gene. Trimming removed 4 bases from V and 10 bases from J, with 17 bases in between. Germline-derived CDR1 and CDR2 are SGDLS and YYNGEE. The CDR3 totals 13 residues. CDR3 sequence: CASSTTAAGDYTF. CDR3 nucleotide sequence: TGTGCCAGCAGCACCACAGCGGCGGGAGACTACACCTTC.

Turning to this clone: The same CDR3 arises from other DNA sequences in this sample as well. Here the CDR3 reads CASSLAVSYEQYF. The CDR3 nucleotides read TGTGCCAGCAGCTTAGCCGTCTCCTACGAGCAGTACTTC. The chain uses TRBV11-2 and TRBJ2-7; D gene unclear. The CDR3 is made up of 13 amino acids. From germline, CDR1 is SGHAT and CDR2 FQNNGV. The V end lost 1 base, the J end lost 0 bases, and 4 bases lay between the germline ends.